The source of this T cell receptor beta chain is a study of CD8+ T cells in alopecia areata. Points from the study as a whole: Resident alphabeta T cells of normal skin are also sequenced in scalp samples.

In its sample, this clone was seen a few times. The antigen is undetermined. Reverse transcription of extracted RNA yielded cDNA, which provided the sequencing template. Measured with immunoSEQ multiplex PCR; TCRdb has only the in-frame clones, and not every one. The table includes 65,000 to 100,000 clones, just over 50% detected once. CDR3 size: 15 residues. Germline CDR1 is LGHNA and CDR2 is YNFKEQ. V dropped 4 bases and J dropped 3; count of bases not matched to a gene: 7. Patients with alopecia areata provided lesional scalp punch biopsies as well as peripheral blood. Sorted populations comprised CD4+ and CD8+ T cells obtained from PBMCs.

This chain connects TRBV4-2 to TRBJ2-7; TRBD2 matches at 9 bases. This clonotype was sampled from a human donor with alopecia areata. Sample: NKG2D-high CD8+ T cells sorted from blood. The CDR3 region is CASSPIAGEVYEQYF. DNA for the CDR3: TGTGCCAGCAGCCCGATAGCGGGAGAGGTCTACGAGCAGTACTTC.